These T cell receptor beta chains were read from a single sample in a study of blood T cell repertoires in COVID-19. TCRdb's table, derived via immunoSEQ multiplex PCR, lists solely in-frame clones and lacks some. The sample has around 72,000 clones, 82% seen once. The sequenced sample consisted of peripheral blood. Receptor source: a human donor in a cohort sampled during active COVID-19. The CDR3 runs from the conserved cysteine through the conserved F or W. Fields, in order: D gene, CDR3 length, J gene, V gene, clone size, CDR3 protein, CDR3 DNA. A D gene is named only where the DNA matches it firmly. Only some rows state a clone size, as once, few, many or a class for expanded clones.

- | 12 | TRBJ2-7 | TRBV19 | - | CDATGDSYEQYF | TGTGACGCGACAGGTGATTCCTACGAGCAGTACTTC
TRBD2 | 15 | TRBJ2-7 | TRBV13 | - | CASSTGLAGWYEQYF | TGTGCCAGCAGCACGGGACTAGCGGGTTGGTACGAGCAGTACTTC
TRBD2 | 17 | TRBJ2-3 | TRBV10-3 | - | CAIRPTSGGRLTDTQYF | TGTGCCATCAGACCGACTAGCGGGGGACGTCTCACAGATACGCAGTATTTT
- | 14 | TRBJ1-1 | TRBV5-4 | - | CASSLDSMNTEAFF | TGTGCCAGCAGCTTGGACAGCATGAACACTGAAGCTTTCTTT
- | 12 | TRBJ2-5 | TRBV3-1/TRBV3-2 | - | CASSHTGETQYF | TGTGCCAGCAGCCATACGGGGGAGACCCAGTACTTC
TRBD1 | 14 | TRBJ2-7 | TRBV4-2 | - | CASSQTTGVVEQYF | TGTGCCAGCAGCCAAACTACAGGGGTAGTCGAGCAGTACTTC
TRBD1 | 13 | TRBJ1-2 | TRBV7-8 | - | CASSSRWDRGYTF | TGTGCCAGCAGCTCCCGTTGGGACAGAGGCTACACCTTC
TRBD1 | 17 | TRBJ1-5 | TRBV27 | - | CASSFISFGTVNQPQHF | TGTGCCAGCAGTTTTATATCCTTCGGGACAGTGAATCAGCCCCAGCATTTT
- | 14 | TRBJ2-7 | TRBV6-5 | - | CASSARTASYEQYF | TGTGCCAGCAGCGCCCGGACAGCCTCCTACGAGCAGTACTTC
- | 13 | TRBJ2-2 | TRBV29-1 | - | CSVGGLNTGELFF | TGCAGCGTTGGAGGGCTGAACACCGGGGAGCTGTTTTTT
- | 13 | TRBJ2-7 | TRBV6-1 | - | CASSDVASYEQYF | TGTGCCAGCAGTGATGTGGCCTCCTACGAGCAGTACTTC
- | 13 | TRBJ1-2 | TRBV7-9 | - | CASSPTGNYGYTF | TGTGCCAGCAGCCCCACAGGAAACTATGGCTACACCTTC
TRBD2 | 18 | TRBJ2-7 | TRBV7-9 | - | CASSLGTSGGADLYEQYF | TGTGCCAGCAGCTTAGGGACTAGCGGGGGGGCCGATCTCTACGAGCAGTACTTC
- | 12 | TRBJ1-2 | TRBV21-1 | - | CARKKEVCGYTF | TGTGCCAGGAAGAAGGAGGTCTGCGGCTACACCTTC
- | 13 | TRBJ2-5 | TRBV12-3/TRBV12-4 | few | CASSLIALETQYF | TGTGCCAGCAGTTTAATAGCGTTAGAGACCCAGTACTTC
- | 10 | TRBJ2-3 | TRBV20-1 | - | CSIDPDTQYF | TGCAGTATAGATCCAGATACGCAGTATTTT
- | 16 | TRBJ1-4 | TRBV18 | - | CASSPPVGTLGEKLFF | TGTGCCAGCTCACCACCGGTCGGGACATTGGGTGAAAAACTGTTTTTT
- | 13 | TRBJ1-6 | TRBV12-3/TRBV12-4 | - | CASSFNQNSPLHF | TGTGCCAGCAGTTTTAATCAGAATTCACCCCTCCACTTT
- | 13 | TRBJ1-1 | TRBV7-2 | - | CASSLGARTEAFF | TGTGCCAGCAGCTTGGGGGCTCGAACTGAAGCTTTCTTT
- | 14 | TRBJ2-3 | TRBV4-3 | - | CASSQAVGPDTQYF | TGCGCCAGCAGCCAAGCAGTTGGCCCAGATACGCAGTATTTT
TRBD1 | 15 | TRBJ2-7 | TRBV11-2 | - | CASSLVWDRDYEQYF | TGTGCCAGCAGCTTAGTCTGGGACAGGGACTACGAGCAGTACTTC
- | 14 | TRBJ1-1 | TRBV30 | - | CAWSAPRGITEAFF | TGTGCCTGGAGTGCCCCCAGAGGGATCACTGAAGCTTTCTTT
- | 14 | TRBJ2-3 | TRBV18 | - | CASSPDTRTDTQYF | TGTGCCAGCTCACCGGACACACGCACAGATACGCAGTATTTT
- | 11 | TRBJ1-1 | TRBV20-1 | few | CSALRGTEAFF | TGCAGTGCTCTAAGGGGAACTGAAGCTTTCTTT
TRBD2 | 16 | TRBJ2-3 | TRBV5-4 | - | CASSVGLAGGPYTQYF | TGTGCCAGCAGCGTCGGACTAGCGGGGGGGCCATATACGCAGTATTTT
- | 13 | TRBJ1-1 | TRBV2 | - | CASSEEYQGEAFF | TGTGCCAGCAGTGAAGAATATCAGGGTGAGGCTTTCTTT
- | 13 | TRBJ1-6 | TRBV2 | few | CATGRGYNSPLHF | TGTGCCACCGGACGGGGATATAATTCACCCCTCCACTTT
TRBD1 | 14 | TRBJ1-5 | TRBV29-1 | - | CSAGTGNSNQPQHF | TGCAGCGCTGGGACAGGGAATAGCAATCAGCCCCAGCATTTT
TRBD2 | 17 | TRBJ2-5 | TRBV5-1 | - | CASSLSERGTYQETQYF | TGCGCCAGCAGCTTATCCGAGCGGGGGACATACCAAGAGACCCAGTACTTC
- | 15 | TRBJ2-2 | TRBV7-9 | - | CASSLQGTNTGELFF | TGTGCCAGCAGCTTACAGGGTACGAACACCGGGGAGCTGTTTTTT
- | 15 | TRBJ1-5 | TRBV6-5 | once | CASSLTGNSNQPQHF | TGTGCCAGCAGCCTTACAGGGAATAGCAATCAGCCCCAGCATTTT
- | 14 | TRBJ1-5 | TRBV6-6 | - | CASRGTQGNQPQHF | TGTGCCAGCAGGGGGACACAGGGCAATCAGCCCCAGCATTTT
- | 13 | TRBJ2-7 | TRBV5-8 | - | CASSLLRSYEQYF | TGTGCCAGCAGCTTACTCCGATCCTACGAGCAGTACTTC
TRBD1 | 16 | TRBJ2-3 | TRBV25-1 | - | CASSLRQGAMTDTQYF | TGTGCCAGCAGCCTCAGACAGGGGGCTATGACCGATACGCAGTATTTT
- | 14 | TRBJ2-5 | TRBV3-1/TRBV3-2 | - | CASSQTGLGETQYF | TGTGCCAGCAGCCAAACAGGGTTGGGAGAGACCCAGTACTTC
- | 15 | TRBJ1-6 | TRBV2 | - | CASSLPGSGGSPLHF | TGTGCCAGCAGTTTACCGGGCTCCGGAGGCTCACCCCTCCACTTT
- | 13 | TRBJ1-5 | TRBV7-8 | - | CASSPRYNQPQHF | TGTGCCAGCAGCCCTCGTTACAATCAGCCCCAGCATTTT
TRBD1 | 14 | TRBJ2-7 | TRBV19 | many | CASTPGQGSWEQYF | TGTGCCAGTACCCCGGGACAGGGGAGCTGGGAGCAGTACTTC
- | 13 | TRBJ1-2 | TRBV18 | - | CASSPDINYGYTF | TGTGCCAGCTCTCCGGACATTAACTATGGCTACACCTTC
- | 14 | TRBJ1-1 | TRBV30 | - | CAWSGVLLNTEAFF | TGTGCCTGGAGTGGAGTTCTCCTCAACACTGAAGCTTTCTTT
- | 11 | TRBJ2-1 | TRBV14 | - | CASSLRTFQFF | TGTGCCAGCAGCCTTAGGACTTTCCAGTTCTTC
TRBD2 | 17 | TRBJ2-5 | TRBV18 | - | CASSLLAGGLKEETQYF | TGTGCCAGCTCCCTACTAGCGGGGGGTCTTAAGGAAGAGACCCAGTACTTC
- | 13 | TRBJ2-3 | TRBV9 | - | CASSALQGDTQYF | TGTGCCAGCAGCGCCCTCCAGGGAGATACGCAGTATTTT
TRBD2 | 14 | TRBJ2-3 | TRBV6-4 | once | CASSIGLAGHTQYF | TGTGCCAGCAGCATCGGACTAGCGGGGCATACGCAGTATTTT
- | 12 | TRBJ2-7 | TRBV7-9 | - | CASSSDTYEQYF | TGTGCCAGCAGCTCGGACACCTACGAGCAGTACTTC
TRBD1 | 17 | TRBJ1-2 | TRBV5-6 | - | CASSSPVGTGGLDGYTF | TGTGCCAGCAGCTCGCCCGTCGGGACAGGGGGCTTAGATGGCTACACCTTC
- | 15 | TRBJ1-2 | TRBV4-1 | - | CASSLSEEGNYGYTF | TGCGCCAGCAGCCTCAGCGAGGAGGGGAACTATGGCTACACCTTC
TRBD1 | 13 | TRBJ1-1 | TRBV5-4 | - | CASSFQGAAEAFF | TGTGCCAGCAGCTTCCAGGGGGCTGCTGAAGCTTTCTTT
- | 15 | TRBJ2-3 | TRBV10-3 | - | CAISESMIGRDTQYF | TGTGCCATCAGTGAGTCGATGATCGGTAGAGATACGCAGTATTTT
- | 15 | TRBJ2-7 | TRBV6-5 | - | CASSYSPSRGHEQYF | TGTGCCAGCAGTTACTCCCCCTCCAGGGGACACGAGCAGTACTTC
TRBD1 | 13 | TRBJ1-1 | TRBV29-1 | - | CSVGTGLNTEAFF | TGCAGCGTGGGGACAGGGTTGAACACTGAAGCTTTCTTT